Listed below are T cell receptor beta chains from one sample, sequenced in a study of graft-versus-host responses after intestinal transplantation. Assay used: immunoSEQ multiplex PCR; TCRdb lists only in-frame clones, some missing. Of just under 55,000 clones in the sample, under 95% were seen once. The sample was PBMCs, taken 650 to 690 days after intestinal transplant. The receptors here all came from a human patient who received an intestinal transplant, so some T cells may come from the graft donor. Both conserved end residues are part of each CDR3. Fields, in order: D gene, clone size, V gene, J gene, CDR3 protein, CDR3 DNA. A D gene is named only where the DNA matches it firmly. The listing skips clone size in some rows; elsewhere it reads once, few, many or a size class.

d_call: NA; clone_size: NA; v_call: TRBV18; j_call: TRBJ1-2; cdr3_aa: CASSRSWNRGYTF; cdr3_nt: TGTGCCAGCTCACGCTCCTGGAACCGGGGCTATACCTTC
d_call: TRBD1; clone_size: NA; v_call: TRBV27; j_call: TRBJ1-1; cdr3_aa: CASSLGTGGARNTEAFF; cdr3_nt: TGTGCCAGCAGTTTAGGGACAGGGGGCGCTCGGAACACTGAAGCTTTCTTT
d_call: NA; clone_size: NA; v_call: TRBV10-3; j_call: TRBJ1-1; cdr3_aa: CAISDSIGTEAFF; cdr3_nt: TGTGCCATATCGGACAGCATAGGGACTGAAGCTTTCTTT
d_call: NA; clone_size: NA; v_call: TRBV11-3; j_call: TRBJ1-3; cdr3_aa: CASSLGLRTIYF; cdr3_nt: TGTGCCAGCAGCTTAGGGCTGAGGACCATATATTTT
d_call: TRBD2; clone_size: NA; v_call: TRBV6-5; j_call: TRBJ2-3; cdr3_aa: CARRAGNTDTQYF; cdr3_nt: TGTGCCAGACGAGCGGGGAATACAGATACGCAGTATTTT
d_call: TRBD1; clone_size: NA; v_call: TRBV23-1; j_call: TRBJ1-4; cdr3_aa: CASITGEDEKLFF; cdr3_nt: TGCGCCAGCATAACAGGGGAAGATGAAAAACTGTTTTTT
d_call: TRBD2; clone_size: once; v_call: TRBV6-1; j_call: TRBJ2-2; cdr3_aa: CASSWASGGAGELFF; cdr3_nt: TGTGCCAGCAGTTGGGCTAGCGGGGGGGCCGGGGAGCTGTTTTTT
d_call: TRBD2; clone_size: once; v_call: TRBV11-3; j_call: TRBJ2-5; cdr3_aa: CASSLGLLAGAPQETQYF; cdr3_nt: TGTGCCAGCAGCTTAGGGTTGCTAGCGGGGGCCCCACAAGAGACCCAGTACTTC
d_call: NA; clone_size: NA; v_call: TRBV6-5; j_call: TRBJ2-5; cdr3_aa: CASSELETQYF; cdr3_nt: TGTGCCAGCAGTGAGTTGGAGACCCAGTACTTC
d_call: TRBD2; clone_size: NA; v_call: TRBV11-2; j_call: TRBJ2-5; cdr3_aa: CASSLGTSFAETQYF; cdr3_nt: TGTGCCAGCAGCTTGGGGACTAGCTTTGCGGAGACCCAGTACTTC
d_call: NA; clone_size: NA; v_call: TRBV9; j_call: TRBJ1-2; cdr3_aa: CASSVGSGEFGYTF; cdr3_nt: TGTGCCAGCAGCGTAGGGTCAGGGGAATTTGGCTACACCTTC
d_call: NA; clone_size: NA; v_call: TRBV29-1; j_call: TRBJ2-7; cdr3_aa: CSGGTAGTGEQYF; cdr3_nt: TGCAGCGGCGGGACGGCCGGTACGGGGGAGCAGTACTTC
d_call: TRBD2; clone_size: once; v_call: TRBV2; j_call: TRBJ2-2; cdr3_aa: CASRILAGGVTGELFF; cdr3_nt: TGTGCCAGCCGTATCCTAGCGGGGGGAGTCACCGGGGAGCTGTTTTTT
d_call: NA; clone_size: NA; v_call: TRBV30; j_call: TRBJ1-2; cdr3_aa: CAWRTDGYTF; cdr3_nt: TGTGCCTGGAGAACTGATGGCTACACCTTC
d_call: TRBD2; clone_size: NA; v_call: TRBV6-4; j_call: TRBJ2-1; cdr3_aa: CASSSIAGGFNEQFF; cdr3_nt: TGTGCCAGCAGCAGTATAGCGGGGGGGTTCAATGAGCAGTTCTTC
d_call: TRBD1; clone_size: NA; v_call: TRBV19; j_call: TRBJ1-1; cdr3_aa: CASRTGSTEAFF; cdr3_nt: TGTGCCAGTCGGACAGGGAGCACTGAAGCTTTCTTT
d_call: TRBD1; clone_size: NA; v_call: TRBV19; j_call: TRBJ2-7; cdr3_aa: CASKSVGQVENEQYF; cdr3_nt: TGTGCCAGCAAATCCGTAGGACAGGTTGAAAACGAGCAGTACTTC
d_call: TRBD1; clone_size: few; v_call: TRBV5-1; j_call: TRBJ1-6; cdr3_aa: CASSAQGGDSPLHF; cdr3_nt: TGCGCCAGCAGCGCACAGGGGGGGGATTCACCCCTCCACTTT
d_call: TRBD2; clone_size: NA; v_call: TRBV5-4; j_call: TRBJ2-3; cdr3_aa: CASSFLAGGSTDTQYF; cdr3_nt: TGTGCCAGCAGCTTCCTCGCGGGGGGGAGCACAGATACGCAGTATTTT
d_call: NA; clone_size: once; v_call: TRBV9; j_call: TRBJ1-6; cdr3_aa: CASSGGSIGSPLHF; cdr3_nt: TGTGCCAGCAGTGGGGGGTCAATTGGCTCACCCCTCCACTTT
d_call: NA; clone_size: NA; v_call: TRBV2; j_call: TRBJ1-4; cdr3_aa: CASTRTEKLFF; cdr3_nt: TGTGCCAGCACACGGACTGAAAAACTGTTTTTT
d_call: NA; clone_size: NA; v_call: TRBV2; j_call: TRBJ2-1; cdr3_aa: CATKRTGSYNEQFF; cdr3_nt: TGTGCCACAAAGCGGACGGGCTCCTACAATGAGCAGTTCTTC
d_call: NA; clone_size: NA; v_call: TRBV4-1; j_call: TRBJ2-1; cdr3_aa: CASSQDALGLYNEQFF; cdr3_nt: TGCGCCAGCAGCCAAGACGCACTGGGGCTTTACAATGAGCAGTTCTTC
d_call: TRBD2; clone_size: NA; v_call: TRBV5-1; j_call: TRBJ2-5; cdr3_aa: CASSQGTDGGETQYF; cdr3_nt: TGCGCCAGCAGCCAGGGTACAGACGGGGGGGAGACCCAGTACTTC